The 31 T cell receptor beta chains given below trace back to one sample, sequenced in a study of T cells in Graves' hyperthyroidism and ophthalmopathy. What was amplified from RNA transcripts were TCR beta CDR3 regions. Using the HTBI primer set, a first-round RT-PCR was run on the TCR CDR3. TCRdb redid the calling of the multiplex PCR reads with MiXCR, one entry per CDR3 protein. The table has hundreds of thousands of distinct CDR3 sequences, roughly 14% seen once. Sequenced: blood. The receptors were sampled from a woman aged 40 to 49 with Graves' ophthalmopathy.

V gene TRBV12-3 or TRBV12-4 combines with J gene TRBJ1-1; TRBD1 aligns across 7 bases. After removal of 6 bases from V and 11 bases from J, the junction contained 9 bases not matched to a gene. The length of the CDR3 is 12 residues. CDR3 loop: CASSPEQGRAFF. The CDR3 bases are TGTGCCAGCAGCCCCGAACAGGGGCGGGCTTTCTTT.

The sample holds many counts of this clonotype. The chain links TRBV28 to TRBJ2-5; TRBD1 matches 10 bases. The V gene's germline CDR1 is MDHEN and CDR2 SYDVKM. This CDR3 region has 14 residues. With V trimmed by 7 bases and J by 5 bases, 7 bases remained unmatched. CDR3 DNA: TGTGCCAGCACCAGGACAGGGGGGTTGGAGACCCAGTACTTC. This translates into CASTRTGGLETQYF. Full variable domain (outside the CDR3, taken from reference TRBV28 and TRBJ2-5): DVKVTQSSRYLVKRTGEKVFLECVQDMDHENMFWYRQDPGLGLRLIYFSYDVKMKEKGDIPEGYSVSREKKERFSLILESASTNQTSMYLCASTRTGGLETQYFGPGTRLLVL.

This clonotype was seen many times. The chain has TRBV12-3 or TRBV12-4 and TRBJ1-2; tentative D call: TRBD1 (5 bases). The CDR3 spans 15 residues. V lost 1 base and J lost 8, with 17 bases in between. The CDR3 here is CASSLERGAGSGYTF. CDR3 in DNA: TGTGCCAGCAGTTTAGAAAGGGGCGCAGGTTCCGGCTACACCTTC.

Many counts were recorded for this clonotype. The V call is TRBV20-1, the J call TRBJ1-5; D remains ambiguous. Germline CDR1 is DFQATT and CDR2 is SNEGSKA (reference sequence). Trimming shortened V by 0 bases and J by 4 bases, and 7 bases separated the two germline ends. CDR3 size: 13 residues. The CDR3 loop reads CSAREQLNQPQHF. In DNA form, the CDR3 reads TGCAGTGCTAGAGAACAGCTTAATCAGCCCCAGCATTTT.

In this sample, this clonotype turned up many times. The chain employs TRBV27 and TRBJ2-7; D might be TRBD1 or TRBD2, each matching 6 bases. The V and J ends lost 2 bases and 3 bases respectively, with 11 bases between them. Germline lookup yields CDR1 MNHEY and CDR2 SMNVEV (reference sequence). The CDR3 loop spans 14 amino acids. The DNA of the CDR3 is TGTGCCAGCAGTTTAGGAAGGGGGGTCTACGAGCAGTACTTC. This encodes CASSLGRGVYEQYF.

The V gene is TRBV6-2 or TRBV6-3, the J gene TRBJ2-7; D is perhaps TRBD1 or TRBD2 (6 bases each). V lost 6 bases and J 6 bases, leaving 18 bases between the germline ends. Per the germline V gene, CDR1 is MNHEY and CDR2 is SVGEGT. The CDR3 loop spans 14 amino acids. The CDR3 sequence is CASSRYGGNTEQYF. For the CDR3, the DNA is TGTGCCAGCAGCAGGTACGGGGGCAATACCGAGCAGTACTTC.

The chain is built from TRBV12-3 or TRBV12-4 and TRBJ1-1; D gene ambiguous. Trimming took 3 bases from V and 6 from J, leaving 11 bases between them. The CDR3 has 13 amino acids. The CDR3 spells CASSFAGRAEAFF. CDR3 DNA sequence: TGTGCCAGCAGTTTTGCTGGTAGGGCTGAAGCTTTCTTT.

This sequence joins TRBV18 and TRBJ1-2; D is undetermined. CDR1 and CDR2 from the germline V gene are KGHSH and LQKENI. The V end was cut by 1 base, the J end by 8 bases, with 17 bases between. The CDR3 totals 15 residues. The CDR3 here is CASSPQDALAYGYTF. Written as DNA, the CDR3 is TGTGCCAGCTCACCACAGGATGCATTAGCCTACGGCTACACCTTC.

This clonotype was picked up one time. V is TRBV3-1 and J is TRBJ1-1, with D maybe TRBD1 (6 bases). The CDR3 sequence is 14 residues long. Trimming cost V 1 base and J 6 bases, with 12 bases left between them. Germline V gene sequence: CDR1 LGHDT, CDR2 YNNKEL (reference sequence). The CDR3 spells CASSQVTGRAEAFF. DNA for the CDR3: TGTGCCAGCAGCCAAGTAACAGGGAGGGCTGAAGCTTTCTTT.

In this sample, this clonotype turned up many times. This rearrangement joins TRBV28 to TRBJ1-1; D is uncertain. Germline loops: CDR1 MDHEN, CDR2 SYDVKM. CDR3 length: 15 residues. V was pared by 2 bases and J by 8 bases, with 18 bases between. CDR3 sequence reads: CASSLGPSPGVEAFF. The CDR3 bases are TGTGCCAGCAGTTTAGGTCCTAGTCCCGGGGTCGAAGCTTTCTTT.

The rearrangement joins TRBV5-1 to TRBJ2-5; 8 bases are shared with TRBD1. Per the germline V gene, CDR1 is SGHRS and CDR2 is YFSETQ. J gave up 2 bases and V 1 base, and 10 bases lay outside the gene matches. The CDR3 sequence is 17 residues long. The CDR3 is CASSLSGGGGGQETQYF. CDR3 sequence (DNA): TGCGCCAGCAGCTTGTCAGGGGGCGGAGGGGGTCAAGAGACCCAGTACTTC.

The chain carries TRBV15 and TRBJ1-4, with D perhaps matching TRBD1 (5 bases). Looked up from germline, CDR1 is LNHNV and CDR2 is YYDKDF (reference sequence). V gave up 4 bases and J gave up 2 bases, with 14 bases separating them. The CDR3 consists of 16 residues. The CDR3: CATSINGGPTNEKLFF. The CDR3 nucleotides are TGTGCCACCAGCATCAACGGGGGTCCGACTAATGAAAAACTGTTTTTT.

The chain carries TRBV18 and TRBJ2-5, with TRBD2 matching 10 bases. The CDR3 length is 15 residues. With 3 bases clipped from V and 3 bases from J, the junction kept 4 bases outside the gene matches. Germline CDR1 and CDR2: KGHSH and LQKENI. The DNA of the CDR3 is TGTGCCAGCTCACCCGGGACTAGCGTAAAAGAGACCCAGTACTTC. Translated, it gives CASSPGTSVKETQYF.

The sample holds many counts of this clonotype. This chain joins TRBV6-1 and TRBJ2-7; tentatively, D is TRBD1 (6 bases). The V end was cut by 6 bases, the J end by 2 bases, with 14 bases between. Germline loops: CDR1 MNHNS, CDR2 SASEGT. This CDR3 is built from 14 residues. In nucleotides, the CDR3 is TGTGCCAGCAGGAATAACAGGGACCCCTACGAGCAGTACTTC. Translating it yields CASRNNRDPYEQYF.

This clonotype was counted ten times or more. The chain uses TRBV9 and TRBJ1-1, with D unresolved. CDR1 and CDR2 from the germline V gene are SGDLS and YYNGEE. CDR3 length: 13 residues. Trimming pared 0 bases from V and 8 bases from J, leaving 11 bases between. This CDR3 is CASSVVRDGEAFF. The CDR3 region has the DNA TGTGCCAGCAGCGTAGTTAGGGATGGGGAAGCTTTCTTT.

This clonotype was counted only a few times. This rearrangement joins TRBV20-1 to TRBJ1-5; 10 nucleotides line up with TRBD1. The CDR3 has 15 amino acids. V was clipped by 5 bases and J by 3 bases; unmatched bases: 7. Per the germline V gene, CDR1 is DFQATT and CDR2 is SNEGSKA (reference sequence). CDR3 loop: CSADSGTGDNQPQHF. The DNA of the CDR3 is TGCAGTGCTGATTCCGGGACAGGGGACAATCAGCCCCAGCATTTT.

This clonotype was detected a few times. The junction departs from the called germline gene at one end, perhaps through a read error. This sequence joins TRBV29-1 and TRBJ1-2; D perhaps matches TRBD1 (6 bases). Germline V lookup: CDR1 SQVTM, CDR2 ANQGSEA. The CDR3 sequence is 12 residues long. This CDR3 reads CSVEGGARGYTF. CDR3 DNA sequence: TGCAGCGTCGAAGGGGGGGCTCGGGGCTACACCTTC. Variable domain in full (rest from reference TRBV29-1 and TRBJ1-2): SAVISQKPSRDICQRGTSLTIQCQVDSQVTMMFWYRQQPGQSLTLIATANQGSEATYESGFVIDKFPISRPNLTFSTLTVSNMSPEDSSIYLCSVEGGARGYTFGSGTRLTVV.

CDR3 coding DNA: TGCAGTGCTAGAGAATTCACAGGTAGCAATCAGCCCCAGCATTTT. It codes for CSAREFTGSNQPQHF. The V gene is TRBV20-1, the J gene TRBJ1-5, with D possibly matching TRBD1 (5 bases). V dropped 0 bases and J dropped 0 bases, with 9 bases sitting between them. CDR1 and CDR2 from the germline V gene are DFQATT and SNEGSKA (reference sequence). The CDR3 contains 15 residues.

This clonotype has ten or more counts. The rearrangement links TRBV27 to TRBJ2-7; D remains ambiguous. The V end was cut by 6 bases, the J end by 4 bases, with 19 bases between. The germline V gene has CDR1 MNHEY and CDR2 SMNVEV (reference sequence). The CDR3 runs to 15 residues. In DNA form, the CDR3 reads TGTGCCAGCAGCCTGGATTGGGCGGTCAGGTACGAGCAGTACTTC. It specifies CASSLDWAVRYEQYF.

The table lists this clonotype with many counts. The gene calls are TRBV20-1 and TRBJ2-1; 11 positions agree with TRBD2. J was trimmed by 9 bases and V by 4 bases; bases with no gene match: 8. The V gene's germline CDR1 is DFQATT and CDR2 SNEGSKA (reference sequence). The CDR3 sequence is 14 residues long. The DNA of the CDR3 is TGCAGTGCTAAACTAGCGGGAGATATGGGTGAGCAGTTCTTC. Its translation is CSAKLAGDMGEQFF.

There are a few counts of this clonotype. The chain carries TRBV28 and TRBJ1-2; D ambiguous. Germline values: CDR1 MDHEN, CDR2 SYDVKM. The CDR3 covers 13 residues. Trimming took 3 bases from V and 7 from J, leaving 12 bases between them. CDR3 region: CASSFVSGSGYTF. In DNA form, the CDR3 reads TGTGCCAGCAGTTTTGTGTCGGGGAGTGGCTACACCTTC.

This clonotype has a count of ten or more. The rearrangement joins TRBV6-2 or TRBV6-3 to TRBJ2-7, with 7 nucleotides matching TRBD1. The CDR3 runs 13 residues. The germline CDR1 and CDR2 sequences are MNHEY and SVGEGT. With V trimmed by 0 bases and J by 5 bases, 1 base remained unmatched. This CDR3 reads CASSYSTGDEQYF. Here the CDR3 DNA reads TGTGCCAGCAGTTACTCCACAGGGGACGAGCAGTACTTC.

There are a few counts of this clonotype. CDR3 loop: CASGLPGGEMETQYF. As DNA, the CDR3 is TGTGCTAGTGGTTTGCCCGGCGGAGAGATGGAGACCCAGTACTTC. The J gene is TRBJ2-5, the V gene TRBV12-5; D is uncertain. Trimming shortened V by 2 bases and J by 5 bases, and 15 bases separated the two germline ends. This CDR3 contains 15 residues. Germline assignment: CDR1 LGHNT and CDR2 FRNRAP.

CDR3 in DNA: TGTGCCAGCAGTTTTTCCCCCCGAGGGCAAGAGACCCAGTACTTC. The encoded protein is CASSFSPRGQETQYF. The chain employs TRBV28 and TRBJ2-5; D might be TRBD2 (5 bases). Trimming took off 3 bases at V and 2 bases at J, with 13 bases between the two ends. The germline V gene encodes CDR1 MDHEN and CDR2 SYDVKM. The CDR3 is 15 amino acids.

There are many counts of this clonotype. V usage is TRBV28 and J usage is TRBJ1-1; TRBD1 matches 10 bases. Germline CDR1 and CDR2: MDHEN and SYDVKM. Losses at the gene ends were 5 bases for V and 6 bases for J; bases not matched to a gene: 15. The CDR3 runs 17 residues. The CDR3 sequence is CASSTRDRGPWFSEAFF. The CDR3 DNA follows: TGTGCCAGCAGTACCCGGGACAGGGGACCCTGGTTTTCTGAAGCTTTCTTT.

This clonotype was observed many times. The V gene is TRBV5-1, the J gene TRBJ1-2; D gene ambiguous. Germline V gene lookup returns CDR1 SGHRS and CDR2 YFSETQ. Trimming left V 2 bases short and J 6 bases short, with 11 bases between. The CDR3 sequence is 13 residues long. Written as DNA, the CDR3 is TGCGCCAGCAGCTTAGGTGGGGTGGATGGCTACACCTTC. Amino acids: CASSLGGVDGYTF.

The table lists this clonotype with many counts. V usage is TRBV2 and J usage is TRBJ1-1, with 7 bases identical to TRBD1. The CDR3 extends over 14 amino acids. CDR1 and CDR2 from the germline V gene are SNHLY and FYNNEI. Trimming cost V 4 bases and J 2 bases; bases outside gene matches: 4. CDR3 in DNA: TGTGCCAGCAGTGTCCGGGACAGAAACACTGAAGCTTTCTTT. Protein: CASSVRDRNTEAFF.

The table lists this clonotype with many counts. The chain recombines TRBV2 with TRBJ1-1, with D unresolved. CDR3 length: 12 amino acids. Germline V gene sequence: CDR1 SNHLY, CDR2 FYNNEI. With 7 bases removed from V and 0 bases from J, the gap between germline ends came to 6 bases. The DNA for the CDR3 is TGTGCCAGCAAAAAGATGAACACTGAAGCTTTCTTT. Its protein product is CASKKMNTEAFF.

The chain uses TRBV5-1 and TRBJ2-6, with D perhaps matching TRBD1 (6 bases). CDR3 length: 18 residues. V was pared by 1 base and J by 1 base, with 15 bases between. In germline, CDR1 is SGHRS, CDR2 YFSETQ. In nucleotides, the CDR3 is TGCGCCAGCAGCTTGTCGGGGCAGGGGTATTCTGGGGCCAACGTCCTGACTTTC. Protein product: CASSLSGQGYSGANVLTF.

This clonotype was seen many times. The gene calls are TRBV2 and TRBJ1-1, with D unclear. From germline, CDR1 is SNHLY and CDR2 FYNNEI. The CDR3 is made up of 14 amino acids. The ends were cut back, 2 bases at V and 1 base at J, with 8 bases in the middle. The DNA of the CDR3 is TGTGCCAGCAGTGAAAATACCGGGAACACTGAAGCTTTCTTT. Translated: CASSENTGNTEAFF.

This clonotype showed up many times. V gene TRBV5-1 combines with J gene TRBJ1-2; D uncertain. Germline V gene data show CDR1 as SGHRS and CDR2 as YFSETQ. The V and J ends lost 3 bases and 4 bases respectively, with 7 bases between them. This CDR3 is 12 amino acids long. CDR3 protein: CASSSGRYGYTF. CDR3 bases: TGCGCCAGCAGCTCAGGACGCTATGGCTACACCTTC.